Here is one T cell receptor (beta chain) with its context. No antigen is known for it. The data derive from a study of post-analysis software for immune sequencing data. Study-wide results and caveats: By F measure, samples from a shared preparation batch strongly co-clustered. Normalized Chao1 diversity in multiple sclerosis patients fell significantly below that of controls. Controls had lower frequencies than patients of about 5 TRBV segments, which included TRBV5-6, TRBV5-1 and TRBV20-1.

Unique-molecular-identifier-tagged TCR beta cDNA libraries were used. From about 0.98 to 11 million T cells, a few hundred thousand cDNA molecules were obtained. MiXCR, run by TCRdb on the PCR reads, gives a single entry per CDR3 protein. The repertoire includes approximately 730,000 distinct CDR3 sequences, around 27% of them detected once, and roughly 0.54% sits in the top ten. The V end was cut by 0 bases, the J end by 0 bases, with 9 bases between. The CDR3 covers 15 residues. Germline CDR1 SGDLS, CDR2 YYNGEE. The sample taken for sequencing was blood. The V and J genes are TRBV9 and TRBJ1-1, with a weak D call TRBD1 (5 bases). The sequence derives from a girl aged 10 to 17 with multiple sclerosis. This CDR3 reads CASSVGSQVNTEAFF. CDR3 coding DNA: TGTGCCAGCAGCGTAGGCTCACAGGTGAACACTGAAGCTTTCTTT. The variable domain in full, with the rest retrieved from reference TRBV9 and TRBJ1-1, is DSGVTQTPKHLITATGQRVTLRCSPRSGDLSVYWYQQSLDQGLQFLIQYYNGEERAKGNILERFSAQQFPDLHSELNLSSLELGDSALYFCASSVGSQVNTEAFFGQGTRLTVV.